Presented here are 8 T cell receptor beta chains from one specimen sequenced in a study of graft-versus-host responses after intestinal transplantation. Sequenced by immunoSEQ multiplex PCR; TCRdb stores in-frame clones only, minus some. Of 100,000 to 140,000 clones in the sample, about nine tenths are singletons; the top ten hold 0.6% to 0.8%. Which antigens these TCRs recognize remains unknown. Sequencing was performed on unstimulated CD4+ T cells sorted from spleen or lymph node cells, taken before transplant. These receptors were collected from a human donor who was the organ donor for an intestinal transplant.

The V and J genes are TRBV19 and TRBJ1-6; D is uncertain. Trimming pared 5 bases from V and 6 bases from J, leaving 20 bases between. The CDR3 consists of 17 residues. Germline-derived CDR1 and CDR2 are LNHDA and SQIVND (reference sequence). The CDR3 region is CASSAYRKPLINSPLHF. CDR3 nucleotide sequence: TGTGCCAGTAGTGCCTACAGAAAACCTCTGATTAATTCACCCCTCCACTTT.

In DNA form, the CDR3 reads TGTGCCAGCAGCTCATCCGCCGGTTACGAGCAGTACTTC. Its protein is CASSSSAGYEQYF. The J gene is TRBJ2-7, the V gene TRBV7-8, with D unclear. Germline assignment: CDR1 SGHVS and CDR2 FQNEAQ. This CDR3 is 13 amino acids long. V lost 4 bases and J 4 bases, leaving 11 bases between the germline ends.

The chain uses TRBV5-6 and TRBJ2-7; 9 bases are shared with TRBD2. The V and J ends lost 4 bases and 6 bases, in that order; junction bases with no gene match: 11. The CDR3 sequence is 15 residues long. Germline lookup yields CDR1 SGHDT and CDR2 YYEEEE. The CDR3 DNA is TGTGCCAGCAGCGCGGTGGTAGCGGGAGCGGGCGAGCAGTACTTC. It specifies CASSAVVAGAGEQYF.

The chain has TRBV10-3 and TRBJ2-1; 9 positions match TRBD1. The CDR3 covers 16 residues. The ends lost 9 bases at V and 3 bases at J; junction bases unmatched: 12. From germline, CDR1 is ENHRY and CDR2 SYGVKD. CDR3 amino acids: CAITKQGARNYNEQFF. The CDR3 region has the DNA TGTGCCATTACGAAACAGGGGGCGAGGAACTACAATGAGCAGTTCTTC.

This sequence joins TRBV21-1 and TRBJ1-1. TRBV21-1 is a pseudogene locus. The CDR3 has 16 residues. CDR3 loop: CASSKVPDRRDTEAFF. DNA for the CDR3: TGTGCCAGCAGCAAAGTGCCAGACAGGAGGGACACTGAAGCTTTCTTT.

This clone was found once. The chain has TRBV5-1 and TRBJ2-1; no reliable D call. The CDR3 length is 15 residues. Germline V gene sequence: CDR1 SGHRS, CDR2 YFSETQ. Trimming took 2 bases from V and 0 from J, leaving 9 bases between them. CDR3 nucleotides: TGCGCCAGCAGCTTTAGCCGAAACTCCTACAATGAGCAGTTCTTC. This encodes CASSFSRNSYNEQFF.

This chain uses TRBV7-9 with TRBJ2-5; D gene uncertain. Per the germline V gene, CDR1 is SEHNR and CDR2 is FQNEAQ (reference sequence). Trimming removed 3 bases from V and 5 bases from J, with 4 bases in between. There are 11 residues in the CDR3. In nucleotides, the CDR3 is TGTGCCAGCAGCTTTGGGGAGACCCAGTACTTC. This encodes CASSFGETQYF.

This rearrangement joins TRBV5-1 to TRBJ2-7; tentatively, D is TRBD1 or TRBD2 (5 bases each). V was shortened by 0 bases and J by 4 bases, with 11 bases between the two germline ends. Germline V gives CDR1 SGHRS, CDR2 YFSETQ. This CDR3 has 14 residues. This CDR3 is CASSLGPGTYEQYF. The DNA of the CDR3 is TGCGCCAGCAGCTTGGGTCCAGGGACGTACGAGCAGTACTTC.